This T cell receptor beta chain was documented in a study of beta chain bispecific antibodies for T cell cancers. Study summary: Surface TRBV12 (TRBV12-3) was on Jurkat, TRBV5-5 on HPB-ALL. Broader study findings: The leukemia cells, rather than normal T cells, gave most of the targeted TRBV signal.

Unique molecular identifier barcodes measured each clonotype's abundance. TCRdb reanalysed the 5' RACE reads using MiXCR and keeps one entry per CDR3 protein. The table has about 9,600 distinct CDR3 sequences, about 2.4% seen once. The CDR3 runs to 14 residues. With 6 bases clipped from V and 3 bases from J, the junction kept 5 bases outside the gene matches. Germline V gene data show CDR1 as SGHRS and CDR2 as YFSETQ. This clonotype has at least ten counts. The antigen is unknown. Either OKT3 anti-CD3 antibody or CD3/CD28 beads expanded T cells from blood mononuclear cells over roughly three days. Control cocultures used anti-CD19 bispecific, which spared Jurkat and HPB-ALL cells. Bispecific antibody was added to 50,000 or so normal T cells and 50,000 or so target cells.

Sequencing was performed on T cells from a healthy donor cultured with Jurkat leukemia cells, taken from a culture containing an anti-CD19 bispecific antibody. The sequence derives from a human donor in good health. Some clones in this sample may be carry-over from other donors' samples. The V and J genes are TRBV5-1 and TRBJ2-2, with 7 bases aligning to TRBD1. CDR3 DNA sequence: TGCGCCAGCAAGAGACAGGGAGACACCGGGGAGCTGTTTTTT. Its protein is CASKRQGDTGELFF.